This TCR beta chain was profiled in a study of blood T cell repertoires in COVID-19. Data came from immunoSEQ multiplex PCR; TCRdb stores just in-frame clones and leaves some out. The table has approximately 120,000 clones, around 80% seen once. The V gene's germline CDR1 is LNHDA and CDR2 SQIVND (reference sequence). The V end lost 6 bases, the J end lost 0 bases, and 11 bases lay between the germline ends. The CDR3 is made up of 14 amino acids. This chain uses TRBV19 with TRBJ1-1; perhaps TRBD1 as D (6 bases). This clonotype was sampled from a man aged 35-49 years with active or convalescent COVID-19. Sequencing input: peripheral blood. CDR3 in amino acids: CASREQGLNTEAFF. For the CDR3, the DNA is TGTGCCAGTAGGGAACAGGGATTGAACACTGAAGCTTTCTTT.